The next 32 T cell receptor beta chains were all read from a single sample in a study of T cell repertoires in cytomegalovirus infection. TCRdb called the reads again in MiXCR, with one record for every CDR3 protein. Counted here are 150,000 to 200,000 distinct CDR3 sequences, roughly an eighth occurring once; the ten biggest clones make up roughly 30%. Specimen: PBMCs. The receptors shown here come from a human donor in good health (CMV status not recorded). Some clones in this sample may be carry-over from other donors' samples.

This clonotype occurred many times. This chain links TRBV7-2 with TRBJ2-2; TRBD2 might be the D (6 bases). This CDR3 region has 14 residues. Germline V gene lookup returns CDR1 SGHTA and CDR2 FQGNSA. Deletions cut 1 base from V and 6 bases from J, with 9 bases between. The CDR3 here is CASSLGRASGELFF. The DNA for the CDR3 is TGTGCCAGCAGCTTAGGGAGGGCATCCGGGGAGCTGTTTTTT.

The V and J genes are TRBV19 and TRBJ2-7, with unresolved D. The V gene's germline CDR1 is LNHDA and CDR2 SQIVND (reference sequence). Deletions cut 2 bases from V and 3 bases from J, with 8 bases between. This CDR3 comprises 13 residues. CDR3 DNA sequence: TGTGCCAGTAGTATATCTTTCAACTACGAGCAGTACTTC. Translated, it gives CASSISFNYEQYF.

This clonotype turned up a few times. This chain connects TRBV12-3 or TRBV12-4 to TRBJ1-2; TRBD1 aligns across 7 bases. This CDR3 is 16 amino acids long. The junction had 15 bases not matched to a gene; V was cut back by 6 bases and J by 5 bases. The CDR3 region is CASSPGQRGGSYGYTF. The CDR3, as DNA: TGTGCCAGCAGCCCGGGACAGCGGGGAGGATCTTATGGCTACACCTTC.

This clonotype has ten or more counts. The genes are TRBV7-2 and TRBJ2-7, with TRBD2 matching 7 bases. The CDR3 spans 15 residues. V dropped 1 base and J dropped 2; count of bases not matched to a gene: 5. Germline CDR1 SGHTA, CDR2 FQGNSA. The CDR3: CASSLGAGGTYEQYF. The CDR3 DNA follows: TGTGCCAGCAGCTTAGGGGCCGGGGGGACCTACGAGCAGTACTTC.

The chain combines TRBV11-2 with TRBJ2-1, with D tentatively TRBD2 (5 bases). Per the germline V gene, CDR1 is SGHAT and CDR2 is FQNNGV. V gave up 3 bases and J gave up 0 bases, with 15 bases separating them. This CDR3 comprises 17 residues. CDR3 in DNA: TGTGCCAGCAGCTTTAGCGTGGTGGGGAGCTCCTACAATGAGCAGTTCTTC. Protein sequence: CASSFSVVGSSYNEQFF.

In its sample, this clonotype was seen many times. The chain has TRBV7-2 and TRBJ2-4; 12 bases are a match to TRBD2. From germline, CDR1 is SGHTA and CDR2 FQGNSA. Unmatched junction bases numbered 7, after V lost 2 bases and J lost 5 bases. CDR3 length: 17 residues. The CDR3 loop is CASSLILLAGGENIQYF. The CDR3 DNA reads as TGTGCCAGCAGCTTAATCCTACTAGCGGGAGGAGAAAACATTCAGTACTTC.

This clonotype has a count of ten or more. The V and J genes are TRBV7-6 and TRBJ2-6; D may be TRBD2 (5 bases). From germline, CDR1 is SGHVS and CDR2 FNYEAQ. V lost 1 base to trimming and J lost 2 bases, with 6 bases between them. The CDR3 is 15 amino acids. The CDR3 region has the DNA TGTGCCAGCAGCTTAGAGAGGGCTGGGGCCAACGTCCTGACTTTC. Protein: CASSLERAGANVLTF.

The chain combines TRBV27 with TRBJ2-7; 7 bases align to TRBD2. Trimming took 3 bases from V and 2 from J; bases not matched to a gene: 10. Germline assignment: CDR1 MNHEY and CDR2 SMNVEV (reference sequence). The CDR3 consists of 16 residues. In nucleotides, the CDR3 is TGTGCCAGCAGTTTTGGTGTGGAGGCGGGAGCCTACGAGCAGTACTTC. It translates to CASSFGVEAGAYEQYF.

This clonotype was detected many times. CDR3 DNA: TGCAGCGTTCCCAGGGTGGATACGCAGTATTTT. Its translation is CSVPRVDTQYF. J is TRBJ2-3 and V is TRBV29-1; D possibly corresponds to TRBD1 (5 bases). From germline, CDR1 is SQVTM and CDR2 ANQGSEA. V was clipped by 5 bases and J by 6 bases, with 9 bases between them. The CDR3 loop spans 11 amino acids.

In this sample, this clonotype turned up many times. CDR3 sequence (DNA): TGTGCCAGCAGCTTACGACGGGGAACAACTAACTATGGCTACACCTTC. Amino acids: CASSLRRGTTNYGYTF. The chain has TRBV7-2 and TRBJ1-2; no clear D. The CDR3 covers 16 residues. V was shortened by 2 bases and J by 0 bases, with 13 bases between the two germline ends. CDR1 is SGHTA and CDR2 is FQGNSA in the germline V gene.

This clonotype was seen only a few times. The J gene is TRBJ1-1, the V gene TRBV7-3; D unclear. Trimming shortened V by 4 bases and J by 2 bases, and 8 bases separated the two germline ends. Germline values: CDR1 SGHTA, CDR2 FQGTGA. The CDR3 is 13 amino acids. The DNA of the CDR3 is TGTGCCAGCAGCTGGGGAGCTAACACTGAAGCTTTCTTT. This gives the protein CASSWGANTEAFF.

For the CDR3, the DNA is TGTGCCAGCAGCCCAGGGTATCATGAGCAGTTCTTC. It specifies CASSPGYHEQFF. This chain links TRBV5-6 with TRBJ2-1; a possible D gene is TRBD1 (5 bases). Germline loops: CDR1 SGHDT, CDR2 YYEEEE. The V end was cut by 4 bases, the J end by 8 bases, with 10 bases between. The CDR3 is made up of 12 amino acids.

This clonotype occurred many times. The chain employs TRBV6-1 and TRBJ2-2, with 8 positions matching TRBD2. J was trimmed by 1 base and V by 5 bases; bases with no gene match: 6. CDR1 is MNHNS, CDR2 SASEGT, per germline. This CDR3 has 16 residues. CDR3 residues: CASSSAGGENTGELFF. CDR3 nucleotides: TGTGCCAGCAGTTCTGCGGGGGGCGAGAACACCGGGGAGCTGTTTTTT.

This clonotype was found many times. This chain connects TRBV14 to TRBJ2-1; the D gene could be TRBD1 or TRBD2 (5 bases each). This CDR3 has 15 residues. Germline CDR1 SGHDN, CDR2 FVKESK. Trimming took off 2 bases at V and 5 bases at J, with 13 bases between the two ends. Here the CDR3 DNA reads TGTGCCAGCAGCCAATCCGGGGCAGGGAACAATGAGCAGTTCTTC. It is translated as CASSQSGAGNNEQFF.

In this sample, this clonotype turned up many times. The V gene is TRBV10-3, the J gene TRBJ2-5, with D maybe TRBD2 (6 bases). V was shortened by 3 bases and J by 2 bases, with 7 bases between the two germline ends. This CDR3 is 13 amino acids long. CDR1 is ENHRY and CDR2 is SYGVKD in the germline V gene. CDR3 DNA: TGTGCCATCAGTGACGCGGGGCAAGAGACCCAGTACTTC. Translation gives CAISDAGQETQYF.

This clonotype came up many times. The chain uses TRBV4-3 and TRBJ2-7, with 7 bases identical to TRBD2. Germline assignment: CDR1 LGHNA and CDR2 YSLEER. The CDR3 is 17 residues long. The J segment lost 3 bases and the V segment lost 1 base, leaving 12 bases of the junction unmatched. CDR3 sequence: CASSQVPGGEGYYEQYF. CDR3 sequence (DNA): TGCGCCAGCAGCCAAGTCCCCGGTGGGGAGGGCTACTACGAGCAGTACTTC.

CDR3 residues: CSVNGLAGGPPDTQYF. In nucleotides, the CDR3 is TGCAGCGTCAACGGGTTGGCGGGAGGGCCCCCAGATACGCAGTATTTT. The J gene is TRBJ2-3, the V gene TRBV29-1; the match to TRBD2 covers 9 bases. Germline V lookup: CDR1 SQVTM, CDR2 ANQGSEA. The CDR3 contains 16 residues. Losses at the gene ends were 6 bases for V and 4 bases for J; bases not matched to a gene: 14.

The chain employs TRBV29-1 and TRBJ2-1; 11 positions agree with TRBD1. The junction had 4 bases not matched to a gene; V was cut back by 6 bases and J by 9 bases. The CDR3 covers 12 residues. The germline CDR1 and CDR2 sequences are SQVTM and ANQGSEA. This CDR3 is CSVAGQGGEQFF. Here the CDR3 DNA reads TGCAGCGTAGCGGGACAGGGGGGTGAGCAGTTCTTC.

This clonotype was detected ten times or more. This chain connects TRBV7-9 to TRBJ1-5; TRBD1 is a possible D gene (5 bases). The V gene's germline CDR1 is SEHNR and CDR2 FQNEAQ (reference sequence). The V end lost 7 bases, the J end lost 5 bases, and 15 bases lay between the germline ends. This CDR3 is built from 14 residues. The CDR3 sequence: CASTEGTGDQPQHF. CDR3 nucleotides: TGTGCCAGCACCGAAGGGACGGGAGATCAGCCCCAGCATTTT.

This clonotype was recorded many times. V gene TRBV28 combines with J gene TRBJ2-7, with D tentatively TRBD1 or TRBD2 (5 bases each). Germline V gene sequence: CDR1 MDHEN, CDR2 SYDVKM. The CDR3 runs 12 residues. Trimming removed 4 bases at V and 5 bases at J, with 9 bases between. The CDR3 sequence: CASSSGSHEQYF. The CDR3 nucleotides read TGTGCCAGCAGTTCAGGGAGCCACGAGCAGTACTTC.

This clonotype showed up many times. The rearrangement uses TRBV7-8 and TRBJ1-1; TRBD1 is a possible D gene (5 bases). V lost 3 bases to trimming and J lost 1 base, with 15 bases between them. The germline V gene has CDR1 SGHVS and CDR2 FQNEAQ. CDR3 size: 16 residues. Here the CDR3 DNA reads TGTGCCAGCAGCTTGGCTATTAGGGGTGGGAACACTGAAGCTTTCTTT. Translated, it gives CASSLAIRGGNTEAFF.

This clonotype was seen more than once but under ten times. The chain combines TRBV15 with TRBJ2-7; no reliable D call. The CDR3 has 14 residues. Germline V gene data show CDR1 as LNHNV and CDR2 as YYDKDF (reference sequence). The V end lost 0 bases, the J end lost 3 bases, and 9 bases lay between the germline ends. CDR3 nucleotides: TGTGCCACCAGCAGAGATGCACAGAACTACGAGCAGTACTTC. This gives the protein CATSRDAQNYEQYF.

The chain links TRBV6-4 to TRBJ2-3; 12 positions agree with TRBD2. The CDR3 is made up of 15 amino acids. The V segment lost 6 bases and the J segment 3 bases; nucleotides outside the gene matches: 4. Germline values: CDR1 MRHNA, CDR2 SNTAGT. The CDR3 here is CASSSLAGGTDTQYF. The CDR3 coding sequence is TGTGCCAGCAGCTCACTAGCGGGAGGTACAGATACGCAGTATTTT.

This clonotype has a count of ten or more. This sequence joins TRBV6-1 and TRBJ2-7; D call uncertain. Deletions cut 2 bases from V and 5 bases from J, with 13 bases between. Germline V gives CDR1 MNHNS, CDR2 SASEGT. This CDR3 has 14 amino acids. CDR3 sequence (DNA): TGTGCCAGCAGTGAACGGGCAGAAAGCAACGAGCAGTACTTC. Its protein product is CASSERAESNEQYF.

The sample holds a few counts of this clonotype. The rearrangement uses TRBV13 and TRBJ2-5; no clear D. Germline CDR1 and CDR2: PRHDT and FYEKMQ (reference sequence). Between the trimmed V and J ends, which lost 1 base and 3 bases, there was a span of 9 bases. CDR3 length equals 14 residues. CDR3: CASSLEETKETQYF. DNA of the CDR3: TGTGCCAGCAGCTTAGAAGAAACCAAAGAGACCCAGTACTTC.

This clonotype was seen only a few times. The chain recombines TRBV29-1 with TRBJ2-1, with a weak D call TRBD2 (6 bases). The CDR3 consists of 12 residues. CDR1 is SQVTM, CDR2 ANQGSEA, per germline. Trimming cost V 4 bases and J 8 bases, with 12 bases left between them. CDR3: CSVGRDSHEQFF. For the CDR3, the DNA is TGCAGCGTTGGCCGGGACTCTCATGAGCAGTTCTTC.

The CDR3 reads CASEKNTEAFF. CDR3 nucleotide sequence: TGTGCCAGCGAAAAGAACACTGAAGCTTTCTTT. V gene TRBV28 combines with J gene TRBJ1-1; D is ambiguous. This CDR3 contains 11 residues. CDR1 and CDR2 from the germline V gene are MDHEN and SYDVKM. The ends were cut back, 8 bases at V and 1 base at J, with 5 bases in the middle.

This chain connects TRBV12-3 or TRBV12-4 to TRBJ1-1, with D uncertain. V shed 6 bases and J shed 0 bases, with 17 bases lying between them. This CDR3 is built from 16 residues. CDR3 protein: CASRRNPGPLNTEAFF. CDR3 nucleotides: TGTGCCAGCAGACGGAATCCGGGCCCCCTGAACACTGAAGCTTTCTTT.

J is TRBJ2-1 and V is TRBV25-1, with 10 bases matching TRBD1. The CDR3 covers 16 residues. J lost 4 bases, V lost 5 bases, and 8 bases had no gene match. The V gene's germline CDR1 is MGHDK and CDR2 SYGVNS. The CDR3 reads CASSQRDRGKYNEQFF. DNA for the CDR3: TGTGCCAGCAGTCAAAGGGACAGGGGAAAGTACAATGAGCAGTTCTTC.

This clonotype was picked up a small number of times. The chain has TRBV29-1 and TRBJ2-7; D gene uncertain. The CDR3 is 12 amino acids. The V and J ends lost 5 bases and 2 bases respectively, with 10 bases between them. The germline V gene has CDR1 SQVTM and CDR2 ANQGSEA. CDR3 DNA sequence: TGCAGCGTTCAGCAAGGACCCTACGAGCAGTACTTC. Protein product: CSVQQGPYEQYF.

The table lists this clonotype with many counts. The rearrangement uses TRBV7-2 and TRBJ1-4; D gene uncertain. Trimming cost V 5 bases and J 8 bases, with 12 bases left between them. The CDR3 covers 13 residues. CDR1 and CDR2 (germline): SGHTA, FQGNSA. The CDR3: CASSQNRVEKLFF. CDR3 DNA: TGTGCCAGCAGCCAGAATCGAGTGGAAAAACTGTTTTTT. The variable domain in full, with the rest retrieved from reference TRBV7-2 and TRBJ1-4, is GAGVSQSPSNKVTEKGKDVELRCDPISGHTALYWYRQSLGQGLEFLIYFQGNSAPDKSGLPSDRFSAERTGGSVSTLTIQRTQQEDSAVYLCASSQNRVEKLFFGSGTQLSVL.

The chain couples TRBV12-3 or TRBV12-4 to TRBJ2-5, with 10 bases fitting TRBD1. There are 16 residues in the CDR3. The V gene end was trimmed by 6 bases and the J gene end by 4 bases; junction bases not matched to a gene: 11. The CDR3 DNA reads as TGTGCCAGCAGGTCAACCGGACAGGGGGTTCGAGAGACCCAGTACTTC. Its translation: CASRSTGQGVRETQYF.